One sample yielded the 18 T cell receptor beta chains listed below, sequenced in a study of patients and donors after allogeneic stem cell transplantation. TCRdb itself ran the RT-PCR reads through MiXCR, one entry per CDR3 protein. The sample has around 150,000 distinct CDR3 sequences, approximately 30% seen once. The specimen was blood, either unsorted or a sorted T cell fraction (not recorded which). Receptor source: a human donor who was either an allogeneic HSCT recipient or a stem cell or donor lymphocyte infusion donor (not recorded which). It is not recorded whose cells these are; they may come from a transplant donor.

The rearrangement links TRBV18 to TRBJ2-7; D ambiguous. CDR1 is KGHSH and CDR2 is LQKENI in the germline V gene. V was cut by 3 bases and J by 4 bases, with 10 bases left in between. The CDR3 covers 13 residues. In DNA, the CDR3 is TGTGCCAGCTCACCGTCAATCAATTACGAGCAGTACTTC. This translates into CASSPSINYEQYF. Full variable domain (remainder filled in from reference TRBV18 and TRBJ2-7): NAGVMQNPRHLVRRRGQEARLRCSPMKGHSHVYWYRQLPEEGLKFMVYLQKENIIDESGMPKERFSAEFPKEGPSILRIQQVVRGDSAAYFCASSPSINYEQYFGPGTRLTVT.

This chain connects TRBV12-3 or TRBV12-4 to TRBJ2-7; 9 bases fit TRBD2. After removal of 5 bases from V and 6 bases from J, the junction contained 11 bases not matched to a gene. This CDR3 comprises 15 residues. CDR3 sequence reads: CASSPHAGGPFEQYF. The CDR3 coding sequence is TGTGCCAGCAGTCCCCATGCGGGAGGGCCTTTCGAGCAGTACTTC.

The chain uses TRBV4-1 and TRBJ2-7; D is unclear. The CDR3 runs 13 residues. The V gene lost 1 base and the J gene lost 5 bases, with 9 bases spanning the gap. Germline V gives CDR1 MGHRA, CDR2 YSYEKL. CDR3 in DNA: TGCGCCAGCAGCCAAGGAGACTCTAACGAGCAGTACTTC. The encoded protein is CASSQGDSNEQYF.

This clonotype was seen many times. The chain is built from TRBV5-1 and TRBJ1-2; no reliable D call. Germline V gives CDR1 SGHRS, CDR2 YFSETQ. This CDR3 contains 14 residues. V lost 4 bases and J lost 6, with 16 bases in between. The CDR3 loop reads CASSLSGGADGYTF. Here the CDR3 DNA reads TGCGCCAGCAGCCTGTCGGGCGGTGCGGATGGCTACACCTTC.

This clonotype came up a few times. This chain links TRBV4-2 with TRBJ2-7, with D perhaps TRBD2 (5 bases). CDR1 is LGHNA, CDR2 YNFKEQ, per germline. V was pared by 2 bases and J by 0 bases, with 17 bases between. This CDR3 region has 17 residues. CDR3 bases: TGTGCCAGCAGCCAATTGAAGCCCGGGGTCGGCTCCTACGAGCAGTACTTC. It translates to CASSQLKPGVGSYEQYF.

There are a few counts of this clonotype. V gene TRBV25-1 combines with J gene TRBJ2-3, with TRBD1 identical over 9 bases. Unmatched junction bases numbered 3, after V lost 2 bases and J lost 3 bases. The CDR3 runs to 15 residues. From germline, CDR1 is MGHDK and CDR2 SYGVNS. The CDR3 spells CASSEQQGATDTQYF. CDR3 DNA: TGTGCCAGCAGTGAACAACAGGGGGCTACAGATACGCAGTATTTT.

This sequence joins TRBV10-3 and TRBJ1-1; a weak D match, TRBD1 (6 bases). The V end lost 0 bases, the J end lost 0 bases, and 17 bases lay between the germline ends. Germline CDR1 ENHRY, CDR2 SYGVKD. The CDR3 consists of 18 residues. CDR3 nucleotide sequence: TGTGCCATCAGTGAGTCCGTGGGACAACCGCCCGTGAACACTGAAGCTTTCTTT. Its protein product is CAISESVGQPPVNTEAFF.

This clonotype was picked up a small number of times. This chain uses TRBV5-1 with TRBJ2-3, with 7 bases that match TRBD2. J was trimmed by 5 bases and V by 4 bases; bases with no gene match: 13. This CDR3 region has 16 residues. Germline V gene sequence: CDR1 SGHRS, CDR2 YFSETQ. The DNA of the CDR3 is TGCGCCAGCAGCCGGGAAGGCGGGAGTCAGGGAGATACGCAGTATTTT. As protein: CASSREGGSQGDTQYF.

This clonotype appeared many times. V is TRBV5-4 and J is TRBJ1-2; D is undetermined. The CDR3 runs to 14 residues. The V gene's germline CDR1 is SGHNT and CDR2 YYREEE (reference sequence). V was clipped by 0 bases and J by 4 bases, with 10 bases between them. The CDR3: CASSLGQTFYGYTF. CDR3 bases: TGTGCCAGCAGCTTGGGCCAGACTTTCTATGGCTACACCTTC.

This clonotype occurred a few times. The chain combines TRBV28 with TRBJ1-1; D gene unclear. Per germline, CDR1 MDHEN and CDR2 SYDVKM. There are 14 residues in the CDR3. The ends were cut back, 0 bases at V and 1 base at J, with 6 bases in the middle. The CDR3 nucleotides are TGTGCCAGCAGTTTATGGCAGGCGAACACTGAAGCTTTCTTT. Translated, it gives CASSLWQANTEAFF. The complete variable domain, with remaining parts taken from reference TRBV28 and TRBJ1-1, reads DVKVTQSSRYLVKRTGEKVFLECVQDMDHENMFWYRQDPGLGLRLIYFSYDVKMKEKGDIPEGYSVSREKKERFSLILESASTNQTSMYLCASSLWQANTEAFFGQGTRLTVV.

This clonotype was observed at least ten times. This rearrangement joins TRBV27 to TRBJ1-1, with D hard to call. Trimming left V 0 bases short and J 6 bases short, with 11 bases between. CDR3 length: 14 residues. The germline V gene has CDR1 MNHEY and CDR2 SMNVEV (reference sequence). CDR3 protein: CASSLSPARAEAFF. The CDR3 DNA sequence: TGTGCCAGCAGTTTATCACCGGCCCGGGCTGAAGCTTTCTTT.

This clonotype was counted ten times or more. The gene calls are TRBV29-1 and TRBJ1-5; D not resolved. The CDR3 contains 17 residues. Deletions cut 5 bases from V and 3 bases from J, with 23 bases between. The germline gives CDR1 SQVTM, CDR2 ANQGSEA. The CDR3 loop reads CSVSYETGLTINQPQHF. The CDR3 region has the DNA TGCAGCGTTTCCTACGAAACTGGCCTTACAATCAATCAGCCCCAGCATTTT.

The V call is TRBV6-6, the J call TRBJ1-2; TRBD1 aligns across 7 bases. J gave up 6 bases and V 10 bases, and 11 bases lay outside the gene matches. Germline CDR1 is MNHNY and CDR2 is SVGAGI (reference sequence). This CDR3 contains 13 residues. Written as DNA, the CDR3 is TGTGCCACCCCAGGGGGAGCTTTGGATGGCTACACCTTC. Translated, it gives CATPGGALDGYTF.

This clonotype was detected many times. CDR3 in amino acids: CASSRQINYGYTF. The CDR3 DNA is TGTGCCAGCAGTCGACAGATTAACTATGGCTACACCTTC. The chain joins TRBV12-3 or TRBV12-4 to TRBJ1-2; tentatively, D is TRBD1 (5 bases). The CDR3 runs to 13 residues. The V and J ends lost 5 bases and 1 base respectively, with 8 bases between them.

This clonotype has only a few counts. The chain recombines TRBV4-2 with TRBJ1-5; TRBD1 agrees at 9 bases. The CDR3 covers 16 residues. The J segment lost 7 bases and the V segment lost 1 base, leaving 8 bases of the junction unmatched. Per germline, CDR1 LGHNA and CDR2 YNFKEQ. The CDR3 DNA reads TGTGCCAGCAGCCAAGCCTTGGGGACAGGGTCCCAGCCCCAGCATTTT. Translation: CASSQALGTGSQPQHF.

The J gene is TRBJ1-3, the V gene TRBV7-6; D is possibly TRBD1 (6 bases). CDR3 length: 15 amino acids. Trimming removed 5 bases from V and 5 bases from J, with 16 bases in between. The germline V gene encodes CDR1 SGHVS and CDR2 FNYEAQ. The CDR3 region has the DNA TGTGCCAGCAGCCCAGGGACATCTGGGCGAAACACCATATATTTT. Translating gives CASSPGTSGRNTIYF.

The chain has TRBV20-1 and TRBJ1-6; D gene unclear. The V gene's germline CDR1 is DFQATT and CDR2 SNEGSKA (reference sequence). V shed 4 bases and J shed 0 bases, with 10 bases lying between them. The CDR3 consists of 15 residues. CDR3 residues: CSAKARSSYNSPLHF. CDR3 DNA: TGCAGTGCTAAGGCTAGGAGCTCCTATAATTCACCCCTCCACTTT.

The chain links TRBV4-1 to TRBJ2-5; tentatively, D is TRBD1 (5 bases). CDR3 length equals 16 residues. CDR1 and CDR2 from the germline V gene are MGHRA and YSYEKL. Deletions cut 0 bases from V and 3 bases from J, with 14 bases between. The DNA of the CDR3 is TGCGCCAGCAGCCAAGATCTACAGGCTAAAGAAGAGACCCAGTACTTC. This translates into CASSQDLQAKEETQYF.